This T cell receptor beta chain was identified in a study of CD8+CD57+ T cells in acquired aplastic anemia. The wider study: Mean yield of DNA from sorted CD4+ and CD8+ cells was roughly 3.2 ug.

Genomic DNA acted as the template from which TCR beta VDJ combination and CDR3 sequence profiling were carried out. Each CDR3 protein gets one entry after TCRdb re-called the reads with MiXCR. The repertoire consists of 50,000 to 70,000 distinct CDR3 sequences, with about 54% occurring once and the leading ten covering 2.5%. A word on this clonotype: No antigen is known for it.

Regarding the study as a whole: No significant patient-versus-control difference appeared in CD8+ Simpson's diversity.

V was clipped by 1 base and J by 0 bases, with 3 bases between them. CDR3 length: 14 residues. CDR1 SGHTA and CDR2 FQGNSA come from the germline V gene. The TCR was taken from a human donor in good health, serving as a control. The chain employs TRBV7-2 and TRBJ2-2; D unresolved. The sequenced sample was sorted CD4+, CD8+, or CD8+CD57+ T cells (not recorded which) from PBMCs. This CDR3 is CASSLDANTGELFF. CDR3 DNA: TGTGCCAGCAGCTTAGATGCGAACACCGGGGAGCTGTTTTTT. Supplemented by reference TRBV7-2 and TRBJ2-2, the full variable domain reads GAGVSQSPSNKVTEKGKDVELRCDPISGHTALYWYRQSLGQGLEFLIYFQGNSAPDKSGLPSDRFSAERTGGSVSTLTIQRTQQEDSAVYLCASSLDANTGELFFGEGSRLTVL.